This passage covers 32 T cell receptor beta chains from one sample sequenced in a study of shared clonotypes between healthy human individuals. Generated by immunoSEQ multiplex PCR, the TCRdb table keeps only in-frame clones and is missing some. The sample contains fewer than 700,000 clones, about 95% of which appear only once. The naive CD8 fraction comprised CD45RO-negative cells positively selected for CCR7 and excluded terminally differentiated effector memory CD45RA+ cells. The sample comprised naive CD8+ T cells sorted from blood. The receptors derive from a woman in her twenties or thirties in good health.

The CDR3 region is CASSVDSRYEQYF. The DNA of the CDR3 is TGTGCCAGCAGCGTGGACAGCCGATACGAGCAGTACTTC. This sequence joins TRBV5-5 and TRBJ2-7, with TRBD1 as a possible D gene (6 bases). V was clipped by 4 bases and J by 4 bases, with 12 bases between them. Germline CDR1 SGHKS, CDR2 YYEKEE (reference sequence). The CDR3 covers 13 residues.

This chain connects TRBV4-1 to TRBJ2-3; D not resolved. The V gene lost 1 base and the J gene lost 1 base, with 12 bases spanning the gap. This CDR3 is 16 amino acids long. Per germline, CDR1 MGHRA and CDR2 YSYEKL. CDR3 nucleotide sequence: TGCGCCAGCAGCCAAGTGGTCCTGGTGGGCACAGATACGCAGTATTTT. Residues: CASSQVVLVGTDTQYF.

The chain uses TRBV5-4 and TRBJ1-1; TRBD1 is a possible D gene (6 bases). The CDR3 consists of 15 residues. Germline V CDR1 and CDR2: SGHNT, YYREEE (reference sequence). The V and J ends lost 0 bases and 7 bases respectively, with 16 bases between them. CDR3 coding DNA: TGTGCCAGCAGCTTGGCCCCAGGGGCGCGTGATGAAGCTTTCTTT. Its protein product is CASSLAPGARDEAFF.

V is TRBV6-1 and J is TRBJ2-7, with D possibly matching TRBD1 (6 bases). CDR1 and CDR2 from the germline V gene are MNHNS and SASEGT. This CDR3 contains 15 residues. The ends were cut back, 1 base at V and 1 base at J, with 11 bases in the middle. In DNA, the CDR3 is TGTGCCAGCAGTGAAGAGGTAAGGGGGTCCTACGAGCAGTACTTC. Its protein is CASSEEVRGSYEQYF.

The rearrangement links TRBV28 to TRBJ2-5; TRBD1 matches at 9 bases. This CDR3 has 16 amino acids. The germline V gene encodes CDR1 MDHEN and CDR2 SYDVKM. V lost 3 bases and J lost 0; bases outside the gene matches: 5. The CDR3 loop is CASSFRQGGYQETQYF. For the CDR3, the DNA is TGTGCCAGCAGTTTTCGACAGGGGGGGTACCAAGAGACCCAGTACTTC.

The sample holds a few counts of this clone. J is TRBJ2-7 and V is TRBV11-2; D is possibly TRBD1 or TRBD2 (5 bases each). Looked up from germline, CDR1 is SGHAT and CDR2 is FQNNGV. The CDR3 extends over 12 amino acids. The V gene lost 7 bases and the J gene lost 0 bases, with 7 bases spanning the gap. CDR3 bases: TGTGCCAGCAAGGGGAGCTCCTACGAGCAGTACTTC. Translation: CASKGSSYEQYF.

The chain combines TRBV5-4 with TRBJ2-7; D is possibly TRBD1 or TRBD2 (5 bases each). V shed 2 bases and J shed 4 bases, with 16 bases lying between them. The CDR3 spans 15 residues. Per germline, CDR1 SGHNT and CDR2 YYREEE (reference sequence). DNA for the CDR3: TGTGCCAGCAGCTTCGGGATCGGGACGGTTTACGAGCAGTACTTC. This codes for CASSFGIGTVYEQYF. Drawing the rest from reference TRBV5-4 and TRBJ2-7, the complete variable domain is ETGVTQSPTHLIKTRGQQVTLRCSSQSGHNTVSWYQQALGQGPQFIFQYYREEENGRGNFPPRFSGLQFPNYSSELNVNALELDDSALYLCASSFGIGTVYEQYFGPGTRLTVT.

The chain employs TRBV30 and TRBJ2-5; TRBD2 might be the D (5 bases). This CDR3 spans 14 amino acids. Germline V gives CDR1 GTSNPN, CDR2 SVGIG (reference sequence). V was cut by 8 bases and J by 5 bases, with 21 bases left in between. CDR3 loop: CAVGSTEPGETQYF. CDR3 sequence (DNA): TGTGCCGTTGGGTCCACGGAGCCGGGGGAGACCCAGTACTTC.

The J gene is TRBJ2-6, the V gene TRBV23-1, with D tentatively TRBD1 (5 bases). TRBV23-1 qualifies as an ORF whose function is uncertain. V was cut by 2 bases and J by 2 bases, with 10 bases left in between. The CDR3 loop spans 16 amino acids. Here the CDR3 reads CASSQKGWAGANVLTF. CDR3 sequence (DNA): TGCGCCAGCAGTCAAAAGGGGTGGGCTGGGGCCAACGTCCTGACTTTC.

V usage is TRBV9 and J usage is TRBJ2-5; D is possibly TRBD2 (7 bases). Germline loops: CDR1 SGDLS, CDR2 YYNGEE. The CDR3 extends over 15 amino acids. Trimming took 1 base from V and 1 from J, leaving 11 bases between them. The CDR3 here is CASSVMGGGQETQYF. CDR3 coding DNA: TGTGCCAGCAGCGTAATGGGAGGGGGCCAAGAGACCCAGTACTTC. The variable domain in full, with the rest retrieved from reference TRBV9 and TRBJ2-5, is DSGVTQTPKHLITATGQRVTLRCSPRSGDLSVYWYQQSLDQGLQFLIQYYNGEERAKGNILERFSAQQFPDLHSELNLSSLELGDSALYFCASSVMGGGQETQYFGPGTRLLVL.

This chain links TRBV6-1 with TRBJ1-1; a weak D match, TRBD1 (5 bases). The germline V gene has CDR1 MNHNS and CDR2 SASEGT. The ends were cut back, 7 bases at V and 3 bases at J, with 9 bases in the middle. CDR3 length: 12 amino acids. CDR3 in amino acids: CASTLGDTEAFF. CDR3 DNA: TGTGCCAGCACCCTGGGGGACACTGAAGCTTTCTTT.

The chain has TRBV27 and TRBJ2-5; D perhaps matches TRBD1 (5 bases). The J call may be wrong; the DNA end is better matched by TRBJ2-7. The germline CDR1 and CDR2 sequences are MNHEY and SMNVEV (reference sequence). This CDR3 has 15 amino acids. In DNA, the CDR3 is TGTGCCAGCAGTTTAAGGTCAGGGATCCCCTACGAGCAGTACTTC. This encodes CASSLRSGIPYEQYF.

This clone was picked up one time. In DNA, the CDR3 is TGTGCCAGCTCCCCCGATGGGACACACAATGAGCAGTTCTTC. Translated: CASSPDGTHNEQFF. The gene calls are TRBV9 and TRBJ2-1; a weak D match, TRBD1 (6 bases). This CDR3 contains 14 residues. From germline, CDR1 is SGDLS and CDR2 YYNGEE. V was trimmed by 7 bases and J by 5 bases, leaving 16 bases between them.

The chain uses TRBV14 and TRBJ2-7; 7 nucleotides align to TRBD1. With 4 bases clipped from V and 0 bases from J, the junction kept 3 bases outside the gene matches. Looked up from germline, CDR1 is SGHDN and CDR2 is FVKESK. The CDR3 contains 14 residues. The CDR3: CASSLGTASYEQYF. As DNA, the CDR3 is TGTGCCAGCAGCCTCGGGACAGCCTCCTACGAGCAGTACTTC. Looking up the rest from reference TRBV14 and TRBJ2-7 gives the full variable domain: EAGVTQFPSHSVIEKGQTVTLRCDPISGHDNLYWYRRVMGKEIKFLLHFVKESKQDESGMPNNRFLAERTGGTYSTLKVQPAELEDSGVYFCASSLGTASYEQYFGPGTRLTVT.

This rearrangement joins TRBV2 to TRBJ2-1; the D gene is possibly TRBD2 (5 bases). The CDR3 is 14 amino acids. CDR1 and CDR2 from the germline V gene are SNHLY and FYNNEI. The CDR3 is CARRSGSSYNEQFF. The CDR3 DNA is TGTGCTCGAAGGAGCGGAAGCTCCTACAATGAGCAGTTCTTC.

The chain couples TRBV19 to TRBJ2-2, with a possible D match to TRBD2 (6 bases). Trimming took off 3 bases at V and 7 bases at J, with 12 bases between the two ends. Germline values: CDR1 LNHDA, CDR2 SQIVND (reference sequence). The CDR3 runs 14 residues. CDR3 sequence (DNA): TGTGCCAGTAGTATCCAGGCAGCGGGCGGGGAGCTGTTTTTT. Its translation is CASSIQAAGGELFF.

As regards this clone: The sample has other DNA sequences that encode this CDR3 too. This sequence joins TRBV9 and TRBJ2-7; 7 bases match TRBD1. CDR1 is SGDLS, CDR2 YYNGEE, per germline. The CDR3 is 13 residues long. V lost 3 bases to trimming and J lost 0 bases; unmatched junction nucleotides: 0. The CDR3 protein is CASSAGGSYEQYF. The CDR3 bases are TGTGCCAGCAGCGCAGGGGGCTCCTACGAGCAGTACTTC.

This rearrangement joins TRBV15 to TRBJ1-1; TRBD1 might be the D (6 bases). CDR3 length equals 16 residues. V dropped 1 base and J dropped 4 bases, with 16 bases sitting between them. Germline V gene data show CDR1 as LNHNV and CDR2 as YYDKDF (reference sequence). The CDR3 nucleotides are TGTGCCACCAGCAGAGTGGGACCAGGGGCGGCCACTGAAGCTTTCTTT. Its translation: CATSRVGPGAATEAFF.

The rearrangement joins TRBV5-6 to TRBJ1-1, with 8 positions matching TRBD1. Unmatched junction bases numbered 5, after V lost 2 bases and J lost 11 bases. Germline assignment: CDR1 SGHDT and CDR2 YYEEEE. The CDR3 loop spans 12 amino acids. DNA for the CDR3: TGTGCCAGCAGCTTTCAGGGGGCTAAGGCTTTCTTT. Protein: CASSFQGAKAFF.

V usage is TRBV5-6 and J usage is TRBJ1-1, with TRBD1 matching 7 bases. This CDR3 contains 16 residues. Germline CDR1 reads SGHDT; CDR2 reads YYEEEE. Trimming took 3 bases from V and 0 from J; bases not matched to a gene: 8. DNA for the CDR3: TGTGCCAGCAGCTGGGGAGGGGGCACAATGAACACTGAAGCTTTCTTT. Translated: CASSWGGGTMNTEAFF.

This CDR3 reads CASSQDRGHYEQYF. The CDR3 DNA is TGCGCCAGCAGCCAGGACAGGGGGCACTACGAGCAGTACTTC. J is TRBJ2-7 and V is TRBV4-1; 11 bases line up with TRBD1. With 3 bases clipped from V and 3 bases from J, the junction kept 1 base outside the gene matches. This CDR3 is 14 amino acids long. Germline CDR1 reads MGHRA; CDR2 reads YSYEKL.

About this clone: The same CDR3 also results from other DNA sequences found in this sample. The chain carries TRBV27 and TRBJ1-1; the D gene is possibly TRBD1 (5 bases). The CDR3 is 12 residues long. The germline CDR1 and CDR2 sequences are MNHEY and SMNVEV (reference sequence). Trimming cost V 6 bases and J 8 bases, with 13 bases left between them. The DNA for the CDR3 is TGTGCCAGCAGCCTTCTCGGGGGGGAAGCTTTCTTT. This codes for CASSLLGGEAFF.

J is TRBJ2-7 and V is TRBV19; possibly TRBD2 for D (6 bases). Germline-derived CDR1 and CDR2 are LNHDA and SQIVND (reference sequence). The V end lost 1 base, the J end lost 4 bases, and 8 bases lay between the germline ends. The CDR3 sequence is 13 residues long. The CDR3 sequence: CASSIGAGYEQYF. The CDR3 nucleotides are TGTGCCAGTAGTATAGGGGCGGGGTACGAGCAGTACTTC. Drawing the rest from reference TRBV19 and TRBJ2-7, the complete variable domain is DGGITQSPKYLFRKEGQNVTLSCEQNLNHDAMYWYRQDPGQGLRLIYYSQIVNDFQKGDIAEGYSVSREKKESFPLTVTSAQKNPTAFYLCASSIGAGYEQYFGPGTRLTVT.

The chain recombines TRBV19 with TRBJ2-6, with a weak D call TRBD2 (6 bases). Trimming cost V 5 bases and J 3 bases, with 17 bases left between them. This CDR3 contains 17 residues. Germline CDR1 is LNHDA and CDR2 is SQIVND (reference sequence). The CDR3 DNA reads TGTGCCAGTAGTCTCGGCCCTCAGGGACTTGGGGCCAACGTCCTGACTTTC. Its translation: CASSLGPQGLGANVLTF.

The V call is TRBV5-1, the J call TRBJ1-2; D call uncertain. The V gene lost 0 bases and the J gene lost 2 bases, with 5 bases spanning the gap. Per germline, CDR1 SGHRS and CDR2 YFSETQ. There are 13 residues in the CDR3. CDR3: CASSLAGNYGYTF. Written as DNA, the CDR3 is TGCGCCAGCAGCTTGGCTGGGAACTATGGCTACACCTTC. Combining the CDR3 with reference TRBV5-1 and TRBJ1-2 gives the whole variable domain KAGVTQTPRYLIKTRGQQVTLSCSPISGHRSVSWYQQTPGQGLQFLFEYFSETQRNKGNFPGRFSGRQFSNSRSEMNVSTLELGDSALYLCASSLAGNYGYTFGSGTRLTVV.

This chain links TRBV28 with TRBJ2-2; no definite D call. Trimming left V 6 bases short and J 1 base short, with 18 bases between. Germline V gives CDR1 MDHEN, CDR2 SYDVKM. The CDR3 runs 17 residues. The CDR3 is CASSTQDLTQNTGELFF. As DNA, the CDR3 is TGTGCCAGCAGCACCCAAGACCTTACACAGAACACCGGGGAGCTGTTTTTT.

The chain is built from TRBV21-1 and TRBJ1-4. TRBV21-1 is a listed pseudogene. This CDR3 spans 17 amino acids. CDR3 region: CASSEPIATMHNEKLFF. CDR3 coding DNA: TGTGCCAGCAGTGAGCCGATAGCTACAATGCATAATGAAAAACTGTTTTTT.

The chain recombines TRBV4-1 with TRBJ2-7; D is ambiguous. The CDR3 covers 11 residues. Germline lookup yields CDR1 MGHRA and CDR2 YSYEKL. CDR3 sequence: CAVGSSYEQYF. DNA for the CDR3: TGCGCTGTGGGATCTTCCTACGAGCAGTACTTC.

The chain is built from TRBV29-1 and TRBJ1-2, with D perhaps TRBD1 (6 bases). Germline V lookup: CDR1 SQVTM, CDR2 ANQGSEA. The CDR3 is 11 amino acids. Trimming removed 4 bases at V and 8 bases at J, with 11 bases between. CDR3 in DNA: TGCAGCGTTGCCGGAGGGGGAGGCTACACCTTC. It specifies CSVAGGGGYTF.

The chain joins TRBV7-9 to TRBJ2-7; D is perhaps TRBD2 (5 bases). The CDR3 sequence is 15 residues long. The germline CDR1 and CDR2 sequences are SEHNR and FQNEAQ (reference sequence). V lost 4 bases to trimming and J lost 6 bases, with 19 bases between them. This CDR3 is CASSSASGILREQYF. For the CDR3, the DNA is TGTGCCAGCAGCTCCGCCTCCGGGATACTACGCGAGCAGTACTTC.

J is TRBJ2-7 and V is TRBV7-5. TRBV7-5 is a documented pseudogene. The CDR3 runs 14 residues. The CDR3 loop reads CASSLQGTSYEQYF. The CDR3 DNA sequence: TGTGCCAGCAGCTTACAAGGGACCTCCTACGAGCAGTACTTC.

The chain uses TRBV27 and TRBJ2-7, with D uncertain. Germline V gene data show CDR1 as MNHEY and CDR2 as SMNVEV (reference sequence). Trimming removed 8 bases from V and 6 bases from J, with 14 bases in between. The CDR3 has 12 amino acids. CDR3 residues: CASGLRHTEQYF. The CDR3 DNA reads TGTGCCAGCGGCTTGCGACACACCGAGCAGTACTTC.